A selection of T cell receptor beta chains follows, all from one sample in a study of T cells after yellow fever vaccination. TCRdb called the 5' RACE reads again in MiXCR, with one record for every CDR3 protein. The sample records 620,000 or so distinct CDR3 sequences, about 12% being singletons. The material sequenced was PBMCs, taken on the day of the yellow fever booster vaccination. Receptors were obtained from a young man who received the YFV17D yellow fever vaccine. Both conserved end residues are part of each CDR3. The D gene is left open where the match is weak. Part of the rows lack a size; the others show once, few, many or a class for expanded clones.

TRBJ2-1 | TRBV4-3 | few | . | TGCGCCAGCAGCCCCTTAGCGCGATACTACAATGAGCAGTTCTTC | CASSPLARYYNEQFF
TRBJ1-1 | TRBV7-9 | many | . | TGTGCCAGCAGCTTAGTTGGGGTCACTGAAGCTTTCTTT | CASSLVGVTEAFF
TRBJ2-7 | TRBV2 | . | . | TGTGCCAGCAGTCGGCAAAGCTTTGAGCAGTACTTC | CASSRQSFEQYF
TRBJ1-1 | TRBV5-6 | few | . | TGTGCCAGCAGCCGCGGACTGCCGGACACTGAAGCTTTCTTT | CASSRGLPDTEAFF
TRBJ2-7 | TRBV5-1 | . | . | TGCGCCAGCCAGAGGGACACCCAATACGGCGAGCAGTACTTC | CASQRDTQYGEQYF
TRBJ2-5 | TRBV24-1 | . | . | TGTGCCACCAGTGACCCGAGGGACGCCGAGGGAGAGACCCAGTACTTC | CATSDPRDAEGETQYF
TRBJ1-2 | TRBV7-8 | few | . | TGTGCCAGCAGCTTGAGTCGGGAGGGAGGCTACACCTTC | CASSLSREGGYTF
TRBJ1-2 | TRBV7-8 | . | . | TGTGCCAGCAGCTTAGCGGACAGTATTGGCTACACCTTC | CASSLADSIGYTF
TRBJ2-7 | TRBV14 | few | TRBD2 | TGTGCCAGCAGCCAATTGGCGGGAGGCAAGTACGAGCAGTACTTC | CASSQLAGGKYEQYF
TRBJ2-7 | TRBV6-2/TRBV6-3 | . | . | TGTGCCAGCAGTTATATCCCTGGCTACGAGCAGTACTTC | CASSYIPGYEQYF
TRBJ2-1 | TRBV2 | . | TRBD2 | TGTGCCAGCAGTGCCCTAGCGGGAGTTTCCAGCTACAATGAGCAGTTCTTC | CASSALAGVSSYNEQFF
TRBJ2-7 | TRBV28 | few | . | TGTGCCAGCAGTACCTCACAGGACCTGCAGTACTTC | CASSTSQDLQYF
TRBJ2-7 | TRBV20-1 | . | . | TGCAGTGCTAGTGGCGTCCGCGGCGACGAGCAGTACTTC | CSASGVRGDEQYF
TRBJ2-5 | TRBV5-1 | . | TRBD1 | TGCGCCAGCAGCGGGACAGGGGAAGGAGAGACCCAGTACTTC | CASSGTGEGETQYF
TRBJ2-3 | TRBV4-2 | . | . | TGTGCCAGCAGCCAAAACGTCGGTCCGAGCACAGATACGCAGTATTTT | CASSQNVGPSTDTQYF
TRBJ2-7 | TRBV14 | few | TRBD1 | TGTGCCAGCAGCCAAGGGACAGGGGGCGGATACGAGCAGTACTTC | CASSQGTGGGYEQYF
TRBJ2-6 | TRBV10-3 | few | TRBD2 | TGTGCCATCAGTGAGTTGTGGGGGGGAGCTGGGGCCAACGTCCTGACTTTC | CAISELWGGAGANVLTF
TRBJ2-7 | TRBV27 | few | TRBD1 | TGTGCCAGCAGTTTCGGGGACAGGCCAACCTACGAGCAGTACTTC | CASSFGDRPTYEQYF
TRBJ2-6 | TRBV3-1 | . | TRBD1 | TGTGCCAGCAGCCAACAAGGGGGCGCTGGGGCCAACGTCCTGACTTTC | CASSQQGGAGANVLTF
TRBJ2-7 | TRBV24-1 | few | . | TGTGCCACCAGTGATAGCCGAGACTCCTACGAGCAGTACTTC | CATSDSRDSYEQYF
TRBJ2-7 | TRBV12-3/TRBV12-4 | many | TRBD2 | TGTGCCAGCAGTTTTCAACTAGCGGGAGTTGGTGGGCAGTACTTC | CASSFQLAGVGGQYF
TRBJ2-1 | TRBV2 | . | . | TGTGCCAGCAACAGCCAGGGAAGGGGTCAGTTCTTC | CASNSQGRGQFF
TRBJ1-5 | TRBV20-1 | . | . | TGCAGTGCTAGAAGGCGGACGGTCAATAGCAATCAGCCCCAGCATTTT | CSARRRTVNSNQPQHF
TRBJ2-1 | TRBV5-1 | few | TRBD2 | TGCGCCAGCAGCGTACTAGCGGGAGGTCCGAGCTCCTACAATGAGCAGTTCTTC | CASSVLAGGPSSYNEQFF
TRBJ1-2 | TRBV10-3 | . | . | TGTGCCATCAGTGTCAGGGAGGAGGGCTACACCTTC | CAISVREEGYTF
TRBJ2-7 | TRBV11-2 | few | TRBD1 | TGTGCCAGCAGCTTACACAGGGGGCGGTACTACGAGCAGTACTTC | CASSLHRGRYYEQYF
TRBJ2-5 | TRBV29-1 | few | . | TGCAGCGTTATGGTTGAGACCCAGTACTTC | CSVMVETQYF
TRBJ2-1 | TRBV7-2 | few | TRBD2 | TGTGCCAGCAGCGAAATAGCGGGACGATTGTTCTTC | CASSEIAGRLFF
TRBJ2-7 | TRBV7-2 | many | . | TGTGCCAGCAGTTTAGAGGCGGGCTACGAGCAGTACTTC | CASSLEAGYEQYF
TRBJ1-2 | TRBV20-1 | . | TRBD1 | TGCAGTGCTAGGGTCCGTCAGGGGGTCTATGGCTACACCTTC | CSARVRQGVYGYTF
TRBJ2-2 | TRBV19 | few | . | TGTGCCAGTATGGCGGGACAGAACACCGGGGAGCTGTTTTTT | CASMAGQNTGELFF
TRBJ2-5 | TRBV4-1 | . | TRBD1 | TGCGCCAGCAGCCCGGATCGGGACAGAGAAGAGACCCAGTACTTC | CASSPDRDREETQYF
TRBJ2-4 | TRBV5-1 | . | . | TGCGCCAGCAGCTTGGAATCCTGGGACATTCAGTACTTC | CASSLESWDIQYF
TRBJ2-7 | TRBV5-4 | . | TRBD2 | TGTGCCAGCAGCCCCGCGGCGGGAGACGAGCAGTACTTC | CASSPAAGDEQYF
TRBJ2-7 | TRBV25-1 | . | . | TGTGCCAGCAGTGAATTGGTGGGGGAGCAGTACTTC | CASSELVGEQYF
TRBJ2-7 | TRBV27 | many | . | TGTGCCAGCAGTTTTTCCCACGAGCAGTACTTC | CASSFSHEQYF
TRBJ2-4 | TRBV27 | few | . | TGTGCCACAAAGGGGAACGGAGCCAAAAACATTCAGTACTTC | CATKGNGAKNIQYF
TRBJ1-1 | TRBV5-1 | . | . | TGCGCCAGCAGCTTGGATCGGGGAGGGAACACTGAAGCTTTCTTT | CASSLDRGGNTEAFF
TRBJ2-7 | TRBV27 | few | . | TGTGCCAGCAGGGGGGCATACAGCTCCTACGAGCAGTACTTC | CASRGAYSSYEQYF
TRBJ2-5 | TRBV29-1 | . | . | TGCAGCGTCTGGGGGTACCAAGAGACCCAGTACTTC | CSVWGYQETQYF
TRBJ2-3 | TRBV28 | . | TRBD2 | TGTGCCAGCAGAACCGGGACTAGTCCTTCTACGCAGTATTTT | CASRTGTSPSTQYF
TRBJ2-3 | TRBV7-9 | few | . | TGTGCCAGCAGCCCCCCCCCGAGGGCAGATACGCAGTATTTT | CASSPPPRADTQYF
TRBJ2-3 | TRBV4-2 | . | TRBD2 | TGTGCCAGCAGCCTAGCCCCCCTTCGCGGGAGCAGCACAGATACGCAGTATTTT | CASSLAPLRGSSTDTQYF
TRBJ2-7 | TRBV6-5 | few | . | TGTGCCAGCAGTTACTCGTACAGGGAAATCTACGAGCAGTACTTC | CASSYSYREIYEQYF
TRBJ2-7 | TRBV7-2 | few | . | TGTGCCAGCAGCTTAGTGGAGGTTCGGCCCGAGCAGTACTTC | CASSLVEVRPEQYF
TRBJ2-7 | TRBV29-1 | few | . | TGCAGCGTTGAGCAGGGAGCCTACGAGCAGTACTTC | CSVEQGAYEQYF
TRBJ2-7 | TRBV2 | . | . | TGTGCCAGCAGTGCAGAGTACGAGCAGTACTTC | CASSAEYEQYF
TRBJ2-3 | TRBV12-3/TRBV12-4 | many | . | TGTGCCAGCAGTTTATCGGAAGATACGCAGTATTTT | CASSLSEDTQYF
TRBJ2-3 | TRBV11-2 | few | . | TGTGCCAGCAGCTTAGATGCACCTCTGGGCAGCCGAGATACGCAGTATTTT | CASSLDAPLGSRDTQYF
TRBJ2-3 | TRBV29-1 | few | TRBD2 | TGCAGCGTGAGGGGCGGGGGGCCCTACACAGATACGCAGTATTTT | CSVRGGGPYTDTQYF
TRBJ1-3 | TRBV9 | few | . | TGTGCCAGCAGCGTATTAGGGGCGACGCCTGGAAACACCATATATTTT | CASSVLGATPGNTIYF
TRBJ2-1 | TRBV5-1 | . | . | TGCGCCAGCAGCCAAGACTCCCTGGCGAATGAGCAGCTCTTC | CASSQDSLANEQLF
TRBJ2-1 | TRBV19 | . | TRBD1 | TGTGCCAGTAGTTCCTCGACAGGGGGGTTGCAGTTCTTC | CASSSSTGGLQFF
TRBJ1-4 | TRBV11-2 | few | . | TGTGCCAGCAGCCCCAGGGAGTGGGGAGAAAAACTGTTTTTT | CASSPREWGEKLFF
TRBJ1-5 | TRBV24-1 | few | . | TGTGCCACCAGTGATTTAAAGGGGTATAGCAATCAGCCCCAGCATTTT | CATSDLKGYSNQPQHF
TRBJ2-7 | TRBV7-8 | many | . | TGTGCCAGCAGCTCCTCCCGTAGCGTCAAGACCTACGAGCAGTACTTC | CASSSSRSVKTYEQYF
TRBJ1-5 | TRBV25-1 | few | . | TGTGCCAGCAGTGATCAGGATCAGCCCCAGCATTTT | CASSDQDQPQHF
TRBJ2-1 | TRBV2 | few | . | TGTGCCAGCAGTGAAGGGGTGCTAGCCGGTTACAATGAGCAGTTCTTC | CASSEGVLAGYNEQFF
TRBJ2-7 | TRBV10-3 | . | . | TGTGCCATCAGTGAGAGGTCCCCCAGGGTCAACGACGAGCAGTACTTC | CAISERSPRVNDEQYF